These 18 T cell receptor beta chains were sequenced from one sample in a study of blood T cell repertoires in COVID-19. Profiled with immunoSEQ multiplex PCR; TCRdb holds only in-frame clones, not every one. The sample carries about 370,000 clones, approximately 88% recorded once. Sequencing was performed on peripheral blood. These receptors all stem from a young woman with COVID-19, enrolled during active disease.

This clone has just a few counts. The rearrangement links TRBV11-3 to TRBJ2-1; TRBD1 aligns across 9 bases. CDR3 length: 15 residues. Trimming took 1 base from V and 5 from J; bases not matched to a gene: 3. Germline lookup yields CDR1 SGHNT and CDR2 YENEEA. The CDR3 DNA reads TGTGCCAGCAGCTTAGGGGGACAGGGCAACAATGAGCAGTTCTTC. This gives the protein CASSLGGQGNNEQFF.

The V and J genes are TRBV5-1 and TRBJ1-1, with D perhaps matching TRBD1 (6 bases). Trimming stripped 0 bases from V and 4 bases from J, with 16 bases between. CDR3 length equals 16 residues. Looked up from germline, CDR1 is SGHRS and CDR2 is YFSETQ. CDR3 sequence: CASSLAGASRVTEAFF. For the CDR3, the DNA is TGCGCCAGCAGCTTGGCAGGGGCCTCGAGGGTCACTGAAGCTTTCTTT.

V gene TRBV2 combines with J gene TRBJ2-1; TRBD1 aligns across 9 bases. V trimming: 8 bases; J trimming: 8 bases; junction bases outside the gene matches: 10. Germline CDR1 and CDR2: SNHLY and FYNNEI. The CDR3 has 14 amino acids. The CDR3 spells CASVRDRVMDEQFF. The CDR3 DNA follows: TGTGCCAGCGTACGGGACAGGGTTATGGATGAGCAGTTCTTC.

The chain is built from TRBV18 and TRBJ2-7; 9 bases align to TRBD2. The germline CDR1 and CDR2 sequences are KGHSH and LQKENI. The CDR3 extends over 15 amino acids. The J segment lost 3 bases and the V segment lost 2 bases, leaving 5 bases of the junction unmatched. The CDR3, as DNA: TGTGCCAGCTCACCAGGTGAACTAGCGGGCTACGAGCAGTACGTC. Amino acid sequence: CASSPGELAGYEQYV.

The chain links TRBV3-1 (or the pseudogene TRBV3-2) to TRBJ1-6; 7 positions match TRBD1. Per the germline V gene, CDR1 is LGHDT and CDR2 is YNNKEL (reference sequence). After removal of 0 bases from V and 9 bases from J, the junction contained 5 bases not matched to a gene. This CDR3 spans 15 amino acids. The CDR3, as DNA: TGTGCCAGCAGCCAAGATCGCGCAGGGGGTTCACCCCTCCACTTT. This gives the protein CASSQDRAGGSPLHF.

This clone was seen just once. The genes are TRBV29-1 and TRBJ2-5, with D perhaps TRBD1 (5 bases). The CDR3 loop spans 13 amino acids. V lost 3 bases and J lost 1, with 9 bases in between. Germline CDR1 SQVTM, CDR2 ANQGSEA. This CDR3 is CSVDPRAQETQYF. The DNA for the CDR3 is TGCAGCGTTGACCCCAGGGCCCAAGAGACCCAGTACTTC.

A single count supports this clone. The V call is TRBV9, the J call TRBJ2-1; 12 nucleotides line up with TRBD2. With 3 bases clipped from V and 8 bases from J, the junction kept 6 bases outside the gene matches. The V gene's germline CDR1 is SGDLS and CDR2 YYNGEE. The CDR3 covers 15 residues. CDR3 loop: CASSASGRASDEQFF. The CDR3 DNA follows: TGTGCCAGCAGCGCTAGCGGGAGGGCCTCGGATGAGCAGTTCTTC. Full variable domain (rest looked up from reference TRBV9 and TRBJ2-1): DSGVTQTPKHLITATGQRVTLRCSPRSGDLSVYWYQQSLDQGLQFLIQYYNGEERAKGNILERFSAQQFPDLHSELNLSSLELGDSALYFCASSASGRASDEQFFGPGTRLTVL.

The chain links TRBV25-1 to TRBJ1-2, with 8 bases lining up with TRBD1. This CDR3 region has 17 residues. Germline assignment: CDR1 MGHDK and CDR2 SYGVNS. V was pared by 4 bases and J by 3 bases, with 13 bases of the junction left unmatched. The CDR3 here is CASSVAFGQGGDYGYTF. Here the CDR3 DNA reads TGTGCCAGCAGTGTCGCCTTTGGACAGGGAGGGGACTATGGCTACACCTTC.

This chain connects TRBV6-5 to TRBJ1-2; 8 bases are a match to TRBD1. The CDR3 has 14 amino acids. V lost 4 bases to trimming and J lost 8 bases; unmatched junction nucleotides: 9. Germline assignment: CDR1 MNHEY and CDR2 SVGAGI. The CDR3 sequence is CASSWSQGALGYTF. The CDR3 DNA sequence: TGTGCCAGCAGTTGGTCTCAGGGGGCGCTAGGCTACACCTTC.

The chain has TRBV7-8 and TRBJ1-1; D gene unclear. CDR3 length equals 13 residues. Germline CDR1 reads SGHVS; CDR2 reads FQNEAQ. The V end lost 1 base, the J end lost 1 base, and 4 bases lay between the germline ends. CDR3 sequence reads: CASSLDRNTEAFF. As DNA, the CDR3 is TGTGCCAGCAGCTTAGACAGGAACACTGAAGCTTTCTTT.

The genes are TRBV10-2 and TRBJ2-3; TRBD1 agrees at 8 bases. The ends lost 6 bases at V and 4 bases at J; junction bases unmatched: 9. CDR1 is WSHSY and CDR2 is SAAADI in the germline V gene. This CDR3 comprises 15 residues. CDR3 nucleotide sequence: TGCGCCAGCAGGTCTACGGGACAGGCCCCAGATACGCAGTATTTT. This translates into CASRSTGQAPDTQYF.

The chain recombines TRBV5-8 with TRBJ2-3; D gene unclear. This CDR3 spans 14 amino acids. The germline V gene encodes CDR1 SGHTS and CDR2 YDEGEE. V gave up 1 base and J gave up 3 bases, with 9 bases separating them. This chain's CDR3 is CASSLIQVTDTQYF. As DNA, the CDR3 is TGTGCCAGCAGCTTGATCCAGGTGACAGATACGCAGTATTTT.

The gene calls are TRBV5-4 and TRBJ2-5, with 10 bases identical to TRBD1. This CDR3 spans 16 amino acids. Losses at the gene ends were 1 base for V and 0 bases for J; bases not matched to a gene: 3. CDR1 SGHNT and CDR2 YYREEE come from the germline V gene (reference sequence). The chain's CDR3 is CASSLRGQGNQETQYF. The DNA for the CDR3 is TGTGCCAGCAGCTTGAGGGGACAGGGGAACCAAGAGACCCAGTACTTC.

V usage is TRBV9 and J usage is TRBJ2-5, with 10 bases fitting TRBD1. The CDR3 spans 14 residues. Germline V gene data show CDR1 as SGDLS and CDR2 as YYNGEE. Trimming removed 3 bases from V and 4 bases from J; junction bases left unmatched: 3. The DNA of the CDR3 is TGTGCCAGCAGCGGGGACAGGGGAGGAGAGACCCAGTACTTC. The encoded protein is CASSGDRGGETQYF.

This chain connects TRBV25-1 to TRBJ2-1, with TRBD2 identical over 9 bases. Germline V CDR1 and CDR2: MGHDK, SYGVNS. V dropped 9 bases and J dropped 1; count of bases not matched to a gene: 4. The CDR3 is made up of 14 amino acids. CDR3 nucleotides: TGTGCCAGTACGACTAGCGGATCCTACAATGAGCAGTTCTTC. Translating it yields CASTTSGSYNEQFF.

This chain's CDR3 is CASRGGTYNEQFF. CDR3 sequence (DNA): TGTGCCAGCAGGGGGGGGACCTACAATGAGCAGTTCTTC. This chain links TRBV6-5 with TRBJ2-1; 7 positions agree with TRBD2. Germline V lookup: CDR1 MNHEY, CDR2 SVGAGI. V lost 6 bases, J lost 2 bases, and 1 base stayed unmatched. The CDR3 runs 13 residues.

V usage is TRBV7-6 and J usage is TRBJ2-1, with 8 bases aligning to TRBD2. V dropped 5 bases and J dropped 6; count of bases not matched to a gene: 6. The germline CDR1 and CDR2 sequences are SGHVS and FNYEAQ. The CDR3 contains 14 residues. The CDR3 sequence is CASSRRGGSNEQFF. In nucleotides, the CDR3 is TGTGCCAGCAGCCGACGGGGGGGCTCCAATGAGCAGTTCTTC.

The V call is TRBV19, the J call TRBJ2-3, with a tentative D call TRBD2 (6 bases). CDR1 and CDR2 (germline): LNHDA, SQIVND (reference sequence). The CDR3 runs to 16 residues. Trimming took 6 bases from V and 2 from J, leaving 18 bases between them. In nucleotides, the CDR3 is TGTGCCAGTAGACCCCTGGGGGGTGGGTTCACAGATACGCAGTATTTT. The encoded protein is CASRPLGGGFTDTQYF.